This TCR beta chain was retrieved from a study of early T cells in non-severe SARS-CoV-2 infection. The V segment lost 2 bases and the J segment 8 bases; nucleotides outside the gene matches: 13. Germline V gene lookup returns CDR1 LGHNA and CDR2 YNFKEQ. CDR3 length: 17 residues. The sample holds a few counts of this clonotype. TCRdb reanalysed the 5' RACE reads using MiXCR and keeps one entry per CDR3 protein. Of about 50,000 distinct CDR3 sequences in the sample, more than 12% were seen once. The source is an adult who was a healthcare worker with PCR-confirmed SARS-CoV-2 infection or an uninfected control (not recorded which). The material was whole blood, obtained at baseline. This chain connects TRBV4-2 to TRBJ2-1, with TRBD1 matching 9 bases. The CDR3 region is CASSQLGRDRVEDEQFF. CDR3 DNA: TGTGCCAGCAGCCAACTGGGGCGGGACAGGGTCGAGGATGAGCAGTTCTTC.